The entry that follows covers one TCR beta chain sequence. V lost 4 bases and J lost 5, with 18 bases in between. CDR3 size: 16 residues. Per germline, CDR1 LNHDA and CDR2 SQIVND (reference sequence). According to the study, TCR beta libraries were built with iRepertoire HTBI primers and CDR3-region Arm-PCR. TCRdb ran MiXCR on the multiplex PCR reads and lists one entry per CDR3 protein. This sample has about 470,000 distinct CDR3 sequences; about 17% occur once, and the top ten carry 9.5% to 15%. This specimen belongs to a study of regulatory T cells in long-lasting Graves disease. The time point was: newly diagnosed GD, antithyroid drugs for less than 3 months. PBMC-extracted RNA yielded the TCR library. The data also belong to a second study, concerning T cells in Graves' hyperthyroidism and ophthalmopathy.

The V gene is TRBV19, the J gene TRBJ2-1, with a possible D match to TRBD1 (6 bases). This clonotype was sampled from a middle-aged man with Graves disease. This specimen was peripheral blood mononuclear cells (PBMCs), taken at new diagnosis, from a patient treated with antithyroid drugs. The CDR3 protein is CASSTAASGAHNEQFF. As DNA, the CDR3 is TGTGCCAGTAGTACAGCAGCGTCAGGGGCTCACAATGAGCAGTTCTTC.